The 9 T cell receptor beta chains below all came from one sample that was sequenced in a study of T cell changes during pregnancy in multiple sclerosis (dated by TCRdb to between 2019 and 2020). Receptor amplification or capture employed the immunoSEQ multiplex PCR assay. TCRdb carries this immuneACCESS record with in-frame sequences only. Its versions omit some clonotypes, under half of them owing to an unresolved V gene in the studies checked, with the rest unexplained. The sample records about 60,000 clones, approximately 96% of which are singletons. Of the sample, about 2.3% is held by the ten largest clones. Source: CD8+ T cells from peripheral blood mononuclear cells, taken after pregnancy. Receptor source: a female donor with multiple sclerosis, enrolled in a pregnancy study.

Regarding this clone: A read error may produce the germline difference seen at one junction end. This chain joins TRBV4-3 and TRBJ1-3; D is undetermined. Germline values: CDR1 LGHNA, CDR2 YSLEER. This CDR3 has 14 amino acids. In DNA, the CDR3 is TGCGCCAGCAGTCAAGGCACTCTTGGAAACACCATATATTTT. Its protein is CASSQGTLGNTIYF.

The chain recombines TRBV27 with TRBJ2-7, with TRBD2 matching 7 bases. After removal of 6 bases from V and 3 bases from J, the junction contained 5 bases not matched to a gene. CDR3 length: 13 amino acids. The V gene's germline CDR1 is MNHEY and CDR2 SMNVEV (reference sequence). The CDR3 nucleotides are TGTGCCAGCAGCTCTCTAGCGGACTACGAGCAGTACTTC. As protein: CASSSLADYEQYF.

CDR3: CASSQEETYEQYF. CDR3 nucleotides: TGTGCCAGCAGCCAAGAAGAAACTTACGAGCAGTACTTC. V is TRBV4-2 and J is TRBJ2-7; D is uncertain. Germline V gene sequence: CDR1 LGHNA, CDR2 YNFKEQ. The CDR3 spans 13 residues. V was cut by 0 bases and J by 4 bases, with 7 bases left in between.

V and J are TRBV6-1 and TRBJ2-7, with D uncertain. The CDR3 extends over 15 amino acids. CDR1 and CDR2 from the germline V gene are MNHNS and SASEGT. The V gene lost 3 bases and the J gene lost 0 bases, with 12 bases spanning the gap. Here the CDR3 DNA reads TGTGCCAGCAGTGACTCCCTCAGGTACTCCTACGAGCAGTACTTC. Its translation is CASSDSLRYSYEQYF.

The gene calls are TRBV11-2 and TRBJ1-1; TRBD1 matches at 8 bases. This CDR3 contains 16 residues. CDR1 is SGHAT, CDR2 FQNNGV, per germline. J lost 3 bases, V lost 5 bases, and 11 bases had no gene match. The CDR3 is CASSVLDRVGDTEAFF. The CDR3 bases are TGTGCCAGCAGCGTTCTGGACAGGGTGGGAGACACTGAAGCTTTCTTT.

The CDR3 spells CASSFLVNTEAFF. CDR3 coding DNA: TGTGCCAGCAGCTTTCTAGTGAACACTGAAGCTTTCTTT. The V and J genes are TRBV5-5 and TRBJ1-1, with D unresolved. This CDR3 spans 13 amino acids. Trimming pared 2 bases from V and 0 bases from J, leaving 5 bases between. Germline V gene lookup returns CDR1 SGHKS and CDR2 YYEKEE (reference sequence). Full variable domain (remainder filled in from reference TRBV5-5 and TRBJ1-1): DAGVTQSPTHLIKTRGQQVTLRCSPISGHKSVSWYQQVLGQGPQFIFQYYEKEERGRGNFPDRFSARQFPNYSSELNVNALLLGDSALYLCASSFLVNTEAFFGQGTRLTVV.

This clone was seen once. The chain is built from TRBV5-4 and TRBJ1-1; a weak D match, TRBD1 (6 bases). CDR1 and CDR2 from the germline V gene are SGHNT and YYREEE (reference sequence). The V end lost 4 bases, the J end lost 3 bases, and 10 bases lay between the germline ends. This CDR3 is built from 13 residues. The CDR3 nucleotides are TGTGCCAGCAGCGTTTACAGGGACACTGAAGCTTTCTTT. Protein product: CASSVYRDTEAFF. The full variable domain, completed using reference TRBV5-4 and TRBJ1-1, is ETGVTQSPTHLIKTRGQQVTLRCSSQSGHNTVSWYQQALGQGPQFIFQYYREEENGRGNFPPRFSGLQFPNYSSELNVNALELDDSALYLCASSVYRDTEAFFGQGTRLTVV.

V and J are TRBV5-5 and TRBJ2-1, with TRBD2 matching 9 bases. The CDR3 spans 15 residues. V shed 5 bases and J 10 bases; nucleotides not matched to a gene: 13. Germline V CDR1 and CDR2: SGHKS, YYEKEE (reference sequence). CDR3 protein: CASRFGAGGSQEQFF. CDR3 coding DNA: TGTGCCAGCAGGTTCGGGGCGGGGGGGTCGCAGGAGCAGTTCTTC. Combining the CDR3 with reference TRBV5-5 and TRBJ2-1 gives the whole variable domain DAGVTQSPTHLIKTRGQQVTLRCSPISGHKSVSWYQQVLGQGPQFIFQYYEKEERGRGNFPDRFSARQFPNYSSELNVNALLLGDSALYLCASRFGAGGSQEQFFGPGTRLTVL.

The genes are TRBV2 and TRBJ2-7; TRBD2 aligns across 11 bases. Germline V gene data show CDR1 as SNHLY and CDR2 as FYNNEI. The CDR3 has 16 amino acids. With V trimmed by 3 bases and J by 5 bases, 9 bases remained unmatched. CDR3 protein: CASSESFSGRGNEQYF. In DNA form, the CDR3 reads TGTGCCAGCAGTGAGTCGTTTAGCGGGAGGGGGAACGAGCAGTACTTC.